One and the same sample provided the 8 T cell receptor beta chains below, sequenced in a study of molecular identifiers for immune sequencing clone quantification. TCRdb reanalysed the PCR reads using MiXCR and keeps one entry per CDR3 protein. The sample yields about 640,000 distinct CDR3 sequences, nearly 20% seen once. Sequencing was carried out using naive CD8+ T cells from blood, with Jurkat cell RNA spiked in. Stated subset: FACS-sorted CD8+CD4-CCR7+CD45RA+ naive T cells. The receptors originated from a human donor in good health. Some libraries in this study had Jurkat cell RNA spiked in.

This clonotype was counted many times. The CDR3 DNA follows: TGCAGTGCTACGGACGGATCCTACGAGCAGTACTTC. The encoded protein is CSATDGSYEQYF. This chain links TRBV20-1 with TRBJ2-7; D is ambiguous. This CDR3 contains 12 residues. Looked up from germline, CDR1 is DFQATT and CDR2 is SNEGSKA (reference sequence). V was trimmed by 4 bases and J by 1 base, leaving 8 bases between them.

This clonotype was detected many times. The genes are TRBV7-9 and TRBJ2-3; D remains unclear. Germline lookup yields CDR1 SEHNR and CDR2 FQNEAQ (reference sequence). Deletions cut 3 bases from V and 0 bases from J, with 13 bases between. The length of the CDR3 is 16 residues. The CDR3 DNA reads as TGTGCCAGCAGCTTTTGGGAAGAATCTAGCACAGATACGCAGTATTTT. Translation gives CASSFWEESSTDTQYF.

This clonotype was counted a few times. V is TRBV5-8 and J is TRBJ2-7; 8 bases align to TRBD2. The CDR3 loop spans 14 amino acids. V lost 4 bases and J lost 2; bases outside the gene matches: 5. Germline V lookup: CDR1 SGHTS, CDR2 YDEGEE. CDR3 coding DNA: TGTGCCAGCAGCCAAACTAGCGGAACCTACGAGCAGTACTTC. Translation gives CASSQTSGTYEQYF.

Concerning this clonotype itself: One end of the junction does not line up with germline, which may come from a read error. V gene TRBV12-3 or TRBV12-4 combines with J gene TRBJ2-7; D ambiguous. There are 13 residues in the CDR3. The CDR3 nucleotides are TGTGCCAGCAGTTTAGGGGTGCCCTACGAGCGGTACTTC. Translated: CASSLGVPYERYF.

The chain links TRBV19 to TRBJ2-5; 10 bases map to TRBD2. CDR3 length: 16 residues. The ends lost 7 bases at V and 5 bases at J; junction bases unmatched: 13. Germline V gene data show CDR1 as LNHDA and CDR2 as SQIVND (reference sequence). The CDR3 DNA is TGTGCCAGTACCTATCTCGGACTAGCGGATTGGGAGACCCAGTACTTC. This codes for CASTYLGLADWETQYF. The complete variable domain, with remaining parts taken from reference TRBV19 and TRBJ2-5, reads DGGITQSPKYLFRKEGQNVTLSCEQNLNHDAMYWYRQDPGQGLRLIYYSQIVNDFQKGDIAEGYSVSREKKESFPLTVTSAQKNPTAFYLCASTYLGLADWETQYFGPGTRLLVL.

This clonotype was observed at least ten times. V and J are TRBV29-1 and TRBJ2-3; 9 nucleotides align to TRBD1. CDR1 SQVTM and CDR2 ANQGSEA come from the germline V gene. This CDR3 region has 15 residues. Trimming cost V 4 bases and J 2 bases; bases outside gene matches: 7. CDR3 protein: CSVAGGQGPTDTQYF. The CDR3 DNA is TGCAGCGTTGCTGGCGGACAGGGGCCCACAGATACGCAGTATTTT.

This clonotype was seen repeatedly, ten times or more. The rearrangement uses TRBV20-1 and TRBJ2-5; TRBD1 agrees at 8 bases. V was pared by 2 bases and J by 5 bases, with 7 bases of the junction left unmatched. Germline loops: CDR1 DFQATT, CDR2 SNEGSKA (reference sequence). The CDR3 has 14 amino acids. The DNA of the CDR3 is TGCAGTGCTAGAACGACAGGGGTGGGGGAGACCCAGTACTTC. The encoded protein is CSARTTGVGETQYF.

This CDR3 is CASSQALAGLSTDTQYF. CDR3 DNA: TGTGCCAGCAGCCAAGCATTGGCGGGACTTAGCACAGATACGCAGTATTTT. V is TRBV4-2 and J is TRBJ2-3; maybe TRBD2 (6 bases). CDR3 length equals 17 residues. Between the trimmed V and J ends, which lost 1 base and 0 bases, there was a span of 14 bases. Germline-derived CDR1 and CDR2 are LGHNA and YNFKEQ.